This T cell receptor (beta chain) was obtained from a study of shared clonotypes between healthy human individuals. Overall study: Donor ages ranged 18 to 49 years: a couple of women, a few men. Findings and limits, study-wide: Naive CD4 clonotypes were shared across a few donors at 4.5% to 6%.

The assay was immunoSEQ multiplex PCR, and TCRdb's table has in-frame clones only and misses some. The sample yields almost 750,000 clones, 55% to 80% seen once. Regarding this clone: Its matching antigen is unknown.

The germline CDR1 and CDR2 sequences are SGHDT and YYEEEE. V shed 5 bases and J shed 0 bases, with 18 bases lying between them. The CDR3 loop spans 17 amino acids. This TCR was sampled from a woman aged 25 to 45 in good health. The chain uses TRBV5-6 and TRBJ2-1; a weak D match, TRBD1 (6 bases). Sequencing input: memory CD4+ T cells sorted from blood. Sample subset: CD45RA-negative fraction. The CDR3 loop reads CASSPFRGPYSYNEQFF. CDR3 nucleotide sequence: TGTGCCAGCAGTCCCTTCAGGGGCCCTTACTCCTACAATGAGCAGTTCTTC. Based on the CDR3 plus reference TRBV5-6 and TRBJ2-1, the full variable domain is DAGVTQSPTHLIKTRGQQVTLRCSPKSGHDTVSWYQQALGQGPQFIFQYYEEEERQRGNFPDRFSGHQFPNYSSELNVNALLLGDSALYLCASSPFRGPYSYNEQFFGPGTRLTVL.